This TCR beta chain was retrieved from a study of cytomegalovirus exposure and HLA in healthy donors (dated by TCRdb to the late 2010s). For context, the study as a whole: According to a later analysis, the roughly 120 validation repertoires were produced on the same platform as the roughly 600 repertoires of the first cohort. The study aimed to test whether signatures of past pathogen exposure could be identified by cataloging public T cell receptors. In addition to the first cohort of approximately 670 subjects, a separate validation cohort of approximately 130 different subjects was used. To predict cytomegalovirus infection status, the study combined high-throughput TCR immunosequencing, statistical association of individual TCRs with disease status, and machine learning. Study-wide findings and limitations: Of the cluster scores, roughly 95% were above 0 in a later analysis, which found that TCRs clustered in the first cohort also tended to co-occur in the 130 or so validation repertoires. While some public TCRs were present in many individuals, most TCR sequences turned up only very rarely across donors. The validation cohort had no HLA typing available for a later analysis, so co-occurrence within that cohort was assessed over all 120 or so repertoires. The study gave a list of over 150 TCR beta chains associated with cytomegalovirus. A few of the identified cytomegalovirus-associated TCR beta chains were confirmed in vitro to be specific for cytomegalovirus antigens. According to the authors, the approach could potentially be generalized to other disease states and immunological phenotypes. Cytomegalovirus status was reported to be diagnosed by the classifier with high specificity and sensitivity in both the original and validation cohorts.

The trim is 6 bases for V and 7 bases for J, with a gap of 21 bases between the germline ends. The CDR3, cysteine through phenylalanine, is 15 amino acids long. Of the read, only the CDR3 DNA is kept; its 45 bases are in frame from base 1. The CDR1 and CDR2 encoded by the germline V gene are MNHEY and SVGAGI. The donors belonged to the validation cohort of about 120 subjects, which was separate from the 666-subject first cohort. Points on this clone: Its target antigen remains unknown. Per-nucleotide qualities are absent, and no much larger clonotype sits a single base away.

Library method: the immunoSEQ multiplex PCR assay. In the source study's methods: A statistical classification framework was built to diagnose cytomegalovirus status from the catalog of TCR beta chain sequences. In its TCRdb copy, this immuneACCESS table keeps in-frame sequences only and misses some clones. Where compared with another copy, unresolved V genes explain less than half of these, and the others have no known cause. Clonal size and the V and J genes are those of that table, whereas D and trimming came from the DNA. This sample is represented by about 120,000 clones; about 90% of them were singletons. The ten largest clonotypes hold 1.5% to 2% of the sample.

The clonotype originates from a woman aged 18-30 years in good health and CMV-seronegative. Source material: PBMCs. The chain is made from TRBV6-5 and TRBJ1-2; no confident D gene assignment can be made. The nucleotides are TGTGCCAGCAGACATATGTCCCAGGTTCTAAGTGGCTACACCTTC. Its translation is CASRHMSQVLSGYTF.